The sequence of this T cell receptor (beta chain) was determined in a study of blood T cell repertoires in COVID-19. Across the whole study: Sites across the United States, Italy and Spain contributed samples from acute and convalescent COVID-19. PBMCs, B-cell-depleted T cells, or T cells were the source of the cDNA or gDNA that made up the material.

Everyone who took part was 18 to 89 years old, and they came from 20 to 25 US areas. The authors' processing: Reference gene primer amplification gave estimated nucleated cell counts. Sequencing used immunoSEQ multiplex PCR; TCRdb keeps in-frame clones, though not all of them. V, J and clone size are taken as reported in that table, and D and trimming were inferred from the DNA itself. The table records roughly 220,000 clones, just over 85% of them present only once. With 1 base removed from V and 8 bases from J, the gap between germline ends came to 15 bases. From germline, CDR1 is SGHKS and CDR2 YYEKEE (reference sequence). The CDR3 has 14 residues.

Input material: PBMCs or T cells enriched from blood (not recorded which). The gene calls are TRBV5-5 and TRBJ1-2; D is perhaps TRBD1 (6 bases). The clonotype originates from a woman in her fifties or sixties with acute COVID-19. The DNA of the CDR3 is TGTGCCAGCAGCTTGAGGACAGACCCATTGGGCTACACCTTC. This sequence encodes CASSLRTDPLGYTF.